These T cell receptor beta chains were read from a single sample in a study of T cell repertoires in cytomegalovirus infection. These receptors' targets are unknown. TCRdb recomputed calls from the reads with MiXCR, one row per CDR3 protein. The sample consists of 450,000 to 650,000 distinct CDR3 sequences, almost 40% of them appearing once. Source: cultured PBMCs, taken from culture after CMV antigen stimulation. These receptors all stem from a human donor in good health (CMV status not recorded). Some clones in this sample may be carry-over from other donors' samples. The CDR3 runs from the conserved cysteine through the conserved F or W. The D gene is left open where the match is weak. Only part of the rows carry a size: once, few, many, or a class if the clone is expanded.

D gene,J gene,V gene,clone size,CDR3 protein,CDR3 DNA
TRBD2,TRBJ2-3,TRBV20-1,NA,CSAYSGRAADTQYF,TGCAGTGCCTACAGCGGGAGGGCCGCAGATACGCAGTATTTT
TRBD2,TRBJ2-7,TRBV12-3/TRBV12-4,NA,CASKITSGYEQYF,TGTGCCAGCAAAATAACTAGCGGCTACGAGCAGTACTTC
TRBD2,TRBJ2-5,TRBV6-1,NA,CASSELGTSPETQYF,TGTGCCAGCAGTGAACTGGGGACTAGCCCAGAGACCCAGTACTTC
TRBD2,TRBJ2-7,TRBV10-3,NA,CAISGGGKGSYEQYF,TGTGCCATCAGTGGGGGGGGGAAGGGGTCCTACGAGCAGTACTTC
TRBD2,TRBJ2-1,TRBV29-1,NA,CSVGRLGLSNEQFF,TGCAGCGTTGGGAGATTGGGACTAAGCAATGAGCAGTTCTTC
NA,TRBJ2-2,TRBV7-6,NA,CASAPRGQGNTGELFF,TGTGCCAGCGCCCCAAGGGGCCAGGGAAACACCGGGGAGCTGTTTTTT
TRBD2,TRBJ2-1,TRBV12-5,NA,CASGYGPGTSGNNEQFF,TGTGCTAGTGGCTATGGCCCGGGAACTAGCGGGAACAATGAGCAGTTCTTC
NA,TRBJ1-1,TRBV7-6,NA,CASSLDGRDTEAFF,TGTGCCAGCAGCTTAGACGGCAGGGACACTGAAGCTTTCTTT
NA,TRBJ2-3,TRBV7-8,many,CASSRIGRARLDRTDTQYF,TGTGCCAGCAGCCGTATAGGGCGCGCCCGACTAGACCGCACAGATACGCAGTATTTT
NA,TRBJ1-3,TRBV19,NA,CASRIAPQSTIYF,TGTGCCAGTAGAATTGCCCCCCAGAGCACCATATATTTT
TRBD2,TRBJ2-2,TRBV28,few,CASSSAGGLDTGELFF,TGTGCCAGCAGTTCGGCGGGGGGGCTAGACACCGGGGAGCTGTTTTTT
NA,TRBJ2-2,TRBV6-1,few,CASSDLGFGANTGELFF,TGTGCCAGCAGTGATCTAGGTTTTGGGGCGAACACCGGGGAGCTGTTTTTT
NA,TRBJ1-3,TRBV7-2,NA,CANTGSGNTIYF,TGTGCCAATACAGGGTCTGGAAACACCATATATTTT
TRBD2,TRBJ2-3,TRBV7-2,many,CASSLEREEDTQYF,TGTGCCAGCAGCCTAGAGCGGGAAGAAGATACGCAGTATTTT
TRBD2,TRBJ2-1,TRBV19,NA,CASSIASGGEQFF,TGTGCCAGTAGTATAGCCTCGGGGGGTGAGCAGTTCTTC